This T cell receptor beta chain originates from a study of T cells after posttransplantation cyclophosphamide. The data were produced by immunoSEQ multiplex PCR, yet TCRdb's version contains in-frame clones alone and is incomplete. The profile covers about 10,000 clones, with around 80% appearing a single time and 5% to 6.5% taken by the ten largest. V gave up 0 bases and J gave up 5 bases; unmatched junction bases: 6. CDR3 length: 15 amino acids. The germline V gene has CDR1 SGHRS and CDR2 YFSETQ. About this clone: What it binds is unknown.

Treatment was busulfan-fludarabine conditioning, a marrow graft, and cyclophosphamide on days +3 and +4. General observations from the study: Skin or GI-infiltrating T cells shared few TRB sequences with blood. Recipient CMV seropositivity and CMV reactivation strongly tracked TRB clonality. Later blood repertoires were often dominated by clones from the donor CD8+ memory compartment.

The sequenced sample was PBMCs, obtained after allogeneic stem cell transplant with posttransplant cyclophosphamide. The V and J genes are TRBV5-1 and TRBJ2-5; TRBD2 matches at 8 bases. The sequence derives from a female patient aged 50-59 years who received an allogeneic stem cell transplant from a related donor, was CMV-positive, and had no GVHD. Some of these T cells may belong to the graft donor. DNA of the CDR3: TGCGCCAGCAGCTTGGATACGGGGGGGAGGGAGACCCAGTACTTC. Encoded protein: CASSLDTGGRETQYF.